These T cell receptor beta chains were read from a single sample in a study of T cell changes during pregnancy in multiple sclerosis. TCRdb keeps only in-frame clones here, not all; method: immunoSEQ multiplex PCR. The repertoire has fewer than 55,000 clones, more than 75% of them found once; the top ten carry 5.5% to 6.5%. The source was CD8+ T cells from peripheral blood mononuclear cells, collected after pregnancy. These receptors all come from a female donor in good health, enrolled as a control in a pregnancy study. Each CDR3 is given with its conserved first and last residue. The order of the fields is J gene, V gene, CDR3 protein.

J gene: TRBJ2-5
V gene: TRBV2
CDR3 protein: CASSGQNDETQYF

J gene: TRBJ1-3
V gene: TRBV28
CDR3 protein: CASSLWGQGKGGNTIYF

J gene: TRBJ1-1
V gene: TRBV6-5
CDR3 protein: CASSSGQGNTEAFF

J gene: TRBJ2-6
V gene: TRBV11-1
CDR3 protein: CASSLVGRTGGPGANVLTF

J gene: TRBJ2-7
V gene: TRBV9
CDR3 protein: CASSVGTGWSYEQYF

J gene: TRBJ1-2
V gene: TRBV7-9
CDR3 protein: CASSLAGVNGYTF

J gene: TRBJ2-1
V gene: TRBV7-8
CDR3 protein: CASSFAGTAYNEQFF

J gene: TRBJ2-5
V gene: TRBV30
CDR3 protein: CAWSATSLETQYF

J gene: TRBJ2-3
V gene: TRBV21-1
CDR3 protein: CASNKGTSGVSTQYF

J gene: TRBJ2-3
V gene: TRBV9
CDR3 protein: CASSVTLAPSTDTQYF

J gene: TRBJ2-6
V gene: TRBV4-3
CDR3 protein: CASSQDLRGSGANVLTF

J gene: TRBJ2-2
V gene: TRBV6-5
CDR3 protein: CASSFSGVMTGELFF

J gene: TRBJ1-1
V gene: TRBV7-9
CDR3 protein: CASSGQWGQSTEAFF

J gene: TRBJ2-7
V gene: TRBV27
CDR3 protein: CAASIGGGAYEQYF

J gene: TRBJ2-1
V gene: TRBV5-6
CDR3 protein: CASSHLTSGGEQFF

J gene: TRBJ2-7
V gene: TRBV7-6
CDR3 protein: CASMGAGNYEQYF

J gene: TRBJ2-2
V gene: TRBV4-3
CDR3 protein: CASSQGYTGELFF

J gene: TRBJ1-1
V gene: TRBV7-9
CDR3 protein: CASSTQGTEAFF

J gene: TRBJ2-1
V gene: TRBV4-3
CDR3 protein: CASSQETGGYNEQFF

J gene: TRBJ2-5
V gene: TRBV2
CDR3 protein: CASSVGGGSQETQYF

J gene: TRBJ2-7
V gene: TRBV19
CDR3 protein: CASSPRQSYEQYF

J gene: TRBJ2-3
V gene: TRBV5-4
CDR3 protein: CASSPLADTQYF

J gene: TRBJ1-6
V gene: TRBV4-3
CDR3 protein: CAAGQPNSPLHF

J gene: TRBJ2-7
V gene: TRBV5-4
CDR3 protein: CASSPRGSYEQYF

J gene: TRBJ2-1
V gene: TRBV4-1
CDR3 protein: CASSHHVTGQGINEQFF

J gene: TRBJ2-2
V gene: TRBV7-2
CDR3 protein: CASSFPGGTPNTGELFF

J gene: TRBJ1-1
V gene: TRBV19
CDR3 protein: CASSHILNTEAFF

J gene: TRBJ2-3
V gene: TRBV6-1
CDR3 protein: CASSERVGRGQGDTQYF

J gene: TRBJ2-5
V gene: TRBV4-1
CDR3 protein: CASSPASGDQETQYF

J gene: TRBJ2-1
V gene: TRBV30
CDR3 protein: CSRGGVGNEQFF

J gene: TRBJ2-7
V gene: TRBV9
CDR3 protein: CASSIGDRVREQYF

J gene: TRBJ2-1
V gene: TRBV4-3
CDR3 protein: CASSSRLAGGDEQFF

J gene: TRBJ2-3
V gene: TRBV9
CDR3 protein: CASSGGDTDTQYF

J gene: TRBJ2-3
V gene: TRBV19
CDR3 protein: CASTSSGSTDTQYF

J gene: TRBJ1-2
V gene: TRBV15
CDR3 protein: CATRGAGDPYGYTF

J gene: TRBJ1-4
V gene: TRBV19
CDR3 protein: CASSAGTLVKLFF

J gene: TRBJ1-2
V gene: TRBV9
CDR3 protein: CASSSQDTSVVYGYTF

J gene: TRBJ2-7
V gene: TRBV27
CDR3 protein: CASSPGQGRSYEQYF

J gene: TRBJ2-3
V gene: TRBV7-9
CDR3 protein: CASLARLGDTQYF

J gene: TRBJ2-6
V gene: TRBV19
CDR3 protein: CASSIIGTVHSGANVLTF

J gene: TRBJ1-1
V gene: TRBV19
CDR3 protein: CASSMTGNTEAFF

J gene: TRBJ2-7
V gene: TRBV9
CDR3 protein: CASSSGLGDTDSYEQYF

J gene: TRBJ1-5
V gene: TRBV25-1
CDR3 protein: CASRSDTADQPQHF

J gene: TRBJ1-4
V gene: TRBV7-9
CDR3 protein: CASSSTGGSEKLFF

J gene: TRBJ2-1
V gene: TRBV7-6
CDR3 protein: CASSPLSGGLDNEQFF

J gene: TRBJ1-3
V gene: TRBV7-9
CDR3 protein: CASSDTGNTIYF

J gene: TRBJ2-7
V gene: TRBV7-6
CDR3 protein: CASSSGAGSYEQYF

J gene: TRBJ2-7
V gene: TRBV4-3
CDR3 protein: CASSLETGVLDYEQYF

J gene: TRBJ2-1
V gene: TRBV7-9
CDR3 protein: CASSGAGTGGRIHYNEQFF

J gene: TRBJ2-6
V gene: TRBV4-2
CDR3 protein: CASSQEGTGGANVLTF

J gene: TRBJ2-1
V gene: TRBV9
CDR3 protein: CVSSSPMNVGGVSYNEQFF

J gene: TRBJ2-5
V gene: TRBV5-1
CDR3 protein: CASSLGTSGVQETQYF

J gene: TRBJ2-1
V gene: TRBV14
CDR3 protein: CASSQDRYNEQFF

J gene: TRBJ2-5
V gene: TRBV4-1
CDR3 protein: CASSQALGVAETQYF

J gene: TRBJ2-2
V gene: TRBV19
CDR3 protein: CASSPGTSGGPHFYTGELFF